Listed below are T cell receptor beta chains from one sample, sequenced in a study of T cell repertoires in cytomegalovirus infection. These receptors lack a known antigen. From the reads, TCRdb called clonotypes with MiXCR, one entry per CDR3 protein. The sample has approximately 590,000 distinct CDR3 sequences, 40% seen once; the top ten hold around 50%. Sequenced here: cultured PBMCs, sampled from culture after CMV antigen stimulation. These receptors all come from a human donor in good health (CMV status not recorded). Some clones in this sample may be carry-over from other donors' samples. The CDR3 runs from the conserved cysteine through the conserved F or W. The D gene is left open where the match is weak.

D | length | V | CDR3
- | 12 | TRBV5-5 | CASSVPRGELHF
TRBD1 | 16 | TRBV7-2 | CASSPQTGGGGTEAFF
- | 14 | TRBV12-3/TRBV12-4 | CASSLTPSAAEAFF
TRBD1 | 17 | TRBV30 | CAWSEAGGPYSNQPQHF
TRBD2 | 16 | TRBV28 | CASREGLAGPQGIQYF
- | 14 | TRBV5-1 | CASSLGLASGEQYF
TRBD2 | 12 | TRBV7-2 | CASSSSSGRLLF
TRBD1 | 14 | TRBV12-3/TRBV12-4 | CASSSWGEGGEAFF
TRBD2 | 12 | TRBV28 | CASHSSGEELFF
- | 13 | TRBV7-6 | CASSSGESDEQFF
- | 14 | TRBV6-6 | CASSPTGQNYGYTF
- | 12 | TRBV7-8 | CASMRSTDTQYF
- | 16 | TRBV7-2 | CASSHGTPFSGNTIYF
- | 17 | TRBV13 | CASSFSERTALGNEQFF
TRBD1 | 15 | TRBV7-8 | CASSTQGDPSYEQYF
- | 14 | TRBV5-1 | CASSLEGVNTEAFF
- | 14 | TRBV7-6 | CASSPGGTVREQYF
- | 17 | TRBV5-1 | CASSLGIGGISTDTQYF
- | 15 | TRBV7-9 | CASSWGGGFRDEQYF